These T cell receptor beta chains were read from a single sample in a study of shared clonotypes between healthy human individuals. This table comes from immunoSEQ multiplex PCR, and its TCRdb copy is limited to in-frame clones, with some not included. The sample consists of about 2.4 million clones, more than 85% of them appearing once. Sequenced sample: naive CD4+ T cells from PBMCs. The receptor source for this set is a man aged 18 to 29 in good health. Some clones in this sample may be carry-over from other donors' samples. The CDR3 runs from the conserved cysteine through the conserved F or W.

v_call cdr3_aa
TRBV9 CASNRTSGANVLTF
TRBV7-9 CASATGGEAFF
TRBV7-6 CASSGGPSGQETQYF
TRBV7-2 CASSFSGVQGPYQPQHF
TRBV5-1 CASSRTGGNTEAFF
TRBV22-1 CPGVVRRPRIYSYGYTF
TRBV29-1 CSVVTGTNTGELFF
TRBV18 CASSRLQGSANTGELFF
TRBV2 CASKFGDTQYF
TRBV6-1 CASSEVSGARITLYEQYF
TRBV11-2 CASSSLGGPSSGANVLTF
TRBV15 CATSRPIAEKLFF
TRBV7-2 CASSLGISGNTIYF
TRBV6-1 CASSDGLALFF
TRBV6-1 CASSEKYWASERTDTQYF
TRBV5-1 CASSLHSPGDNEQFF
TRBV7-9 CASSRESGANVLTF
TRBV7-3 CASSPGGIAKNIQYF
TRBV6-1 CASSEIDRLDSNQPQHF
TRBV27 CASSFQGAGETQYF
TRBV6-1 CASVYRGLEEKLFF
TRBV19 CASHLRGSSSGSEQYF
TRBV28 CASSFGADSYGYTF
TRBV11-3 CASSLSRGGTDTQYF
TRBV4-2 CASSVRLGSGELFF
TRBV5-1 CASSFNYDTDTQYF
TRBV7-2 CASSPGLVETQYF
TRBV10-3 CAHRSGVTYEQYF
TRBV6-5 CASSYGPEQYF
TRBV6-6 CASSYRVNTEAFF
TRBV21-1 CASSSHRSNTEAFF
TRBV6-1 CASSLVDRAIGYTF
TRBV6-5 CASIKGENTEAFF
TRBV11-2 CASSFGLAENTGELFF
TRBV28 CASSLVGGKETQYF
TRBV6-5 CASSYLRDSTYEQYF
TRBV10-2 CASSESGGAIGYTF
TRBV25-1 CASRQGPNYGYTF
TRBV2 CASKGGGVTGELFF
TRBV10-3 CAISVRGGSPNEQFF
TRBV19 CASSQLAGGYNEQFF
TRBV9 CASSAVGGGSYNEQFF
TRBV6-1 CASRTAGFLYGYTF
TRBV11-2 CASTDDFYEQYF
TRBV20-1 CSANPGNTIYF
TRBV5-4 CASSLARQNYGYTF
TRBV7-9 CAYTHRGRTDTQYF
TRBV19 CASNTGYSNSPLHF
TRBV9 CASSVGPAGNTIYF
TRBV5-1 CASSLATGSPYEQYF
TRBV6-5 CASSYSPGSHTGELFF